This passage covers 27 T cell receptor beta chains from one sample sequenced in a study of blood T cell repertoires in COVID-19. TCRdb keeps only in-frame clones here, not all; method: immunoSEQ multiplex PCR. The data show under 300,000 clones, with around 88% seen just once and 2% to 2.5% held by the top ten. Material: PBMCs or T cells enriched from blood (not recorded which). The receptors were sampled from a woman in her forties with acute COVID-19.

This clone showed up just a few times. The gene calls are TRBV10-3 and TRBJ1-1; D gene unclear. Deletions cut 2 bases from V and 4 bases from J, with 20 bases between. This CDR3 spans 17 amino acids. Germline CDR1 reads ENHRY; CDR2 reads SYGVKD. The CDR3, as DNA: TGTGCCATCAGTGAGCGCCGAAAGCGGGGAGCGGGCACTGAAGCTTTCTTT. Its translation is CAISERRKRGAGTEAFF.

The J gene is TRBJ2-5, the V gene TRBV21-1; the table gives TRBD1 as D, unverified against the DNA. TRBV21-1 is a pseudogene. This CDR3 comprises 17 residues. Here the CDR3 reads CASSKGIWSGGRETQYF. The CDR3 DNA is TGTGCCAGCAGCAAAGGGATCTGGTCAGGGGGCAGGGAGACCCAGTACTTC.

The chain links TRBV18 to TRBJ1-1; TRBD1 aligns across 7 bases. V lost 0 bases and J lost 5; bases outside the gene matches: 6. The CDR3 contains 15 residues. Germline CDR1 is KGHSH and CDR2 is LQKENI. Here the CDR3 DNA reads TGTGCCAGCTCACCACCGTCCCAGGGGGTGACTGAAGCTTTCTTT. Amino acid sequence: CASSPPSQGVTEAFF. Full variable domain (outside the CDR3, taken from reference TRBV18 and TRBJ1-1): NAGVMQNPRHLVRRRGQEARLRCSPMKGHSHVYWYRQLPEEGLKFMVYLQKENIIDESGMPKERFSAEFPKEGPSILRIQQVVRGDSAAYFCASSPPSQGVTEAFFGQGTRLTVV.

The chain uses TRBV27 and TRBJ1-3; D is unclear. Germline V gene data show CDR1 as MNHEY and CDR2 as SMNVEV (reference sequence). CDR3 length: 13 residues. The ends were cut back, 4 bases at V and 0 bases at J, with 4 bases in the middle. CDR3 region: CASSSGSGNTIYF. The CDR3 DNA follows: TGTGCCAGCAGTTCGGGCTCTGGAAACACCATATATTTT.

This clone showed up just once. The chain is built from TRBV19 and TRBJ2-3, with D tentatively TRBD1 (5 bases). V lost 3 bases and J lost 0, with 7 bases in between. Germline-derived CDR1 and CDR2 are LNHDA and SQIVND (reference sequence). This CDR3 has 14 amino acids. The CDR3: CASSIRTSTDTQYF. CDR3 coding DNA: TGTGCCAGTAGTATTCGGACAAGCACAGATACGCAGTATTTT.

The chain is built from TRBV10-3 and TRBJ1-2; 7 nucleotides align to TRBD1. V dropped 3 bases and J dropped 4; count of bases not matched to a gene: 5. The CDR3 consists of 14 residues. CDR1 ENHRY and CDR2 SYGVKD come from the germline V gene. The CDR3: CAISDLGQVYGYTF. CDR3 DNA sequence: TGTGCCATCAGTGACCTCGGACAGGTCTATGGCTACACCTTC.

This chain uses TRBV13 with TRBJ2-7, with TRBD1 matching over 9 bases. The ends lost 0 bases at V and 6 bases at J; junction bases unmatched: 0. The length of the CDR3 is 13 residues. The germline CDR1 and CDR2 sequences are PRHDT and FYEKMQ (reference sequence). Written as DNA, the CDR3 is TGTGCCAGCAGCTTAGGGACAGGGGGCGAGCAGTACGTC. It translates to CASSLGTGGEQYV.

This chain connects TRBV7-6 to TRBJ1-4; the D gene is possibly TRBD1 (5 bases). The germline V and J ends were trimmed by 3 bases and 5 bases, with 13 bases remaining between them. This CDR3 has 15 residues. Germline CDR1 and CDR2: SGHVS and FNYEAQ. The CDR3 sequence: CASSFTGGGNEKLFF. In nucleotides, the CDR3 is TGTGCCAGCAGCTTTACGGGGGGGGGAAATGAAAAACTGTTTTTT.

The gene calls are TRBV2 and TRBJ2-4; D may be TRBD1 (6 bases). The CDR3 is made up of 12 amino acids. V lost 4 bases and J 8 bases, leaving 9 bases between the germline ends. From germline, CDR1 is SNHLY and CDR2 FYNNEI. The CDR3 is CASSGAGDIQYF. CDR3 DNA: TGTGCCAGCAGTGGAGCAGGGGACATTCAGTACTTC. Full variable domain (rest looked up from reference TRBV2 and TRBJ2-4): EPEVTQTPSHQVTQMGQEVILRCVPISNHLYFYWYRQILGQKVEFLVSFYNNEISEKSEIFDDQFSVERPDGSNFTLKIRSTKLEDSAMYFCASSGAGDIQYFGAGTRLSVL.

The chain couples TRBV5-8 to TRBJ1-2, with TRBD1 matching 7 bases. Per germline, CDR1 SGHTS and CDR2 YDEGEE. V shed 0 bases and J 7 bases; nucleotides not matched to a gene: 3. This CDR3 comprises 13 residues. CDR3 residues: CASSLGRGLGYTF. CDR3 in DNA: TGTGCCAGCAGCTTGGGAAGGGGGCTTGGCTACACCTTC.

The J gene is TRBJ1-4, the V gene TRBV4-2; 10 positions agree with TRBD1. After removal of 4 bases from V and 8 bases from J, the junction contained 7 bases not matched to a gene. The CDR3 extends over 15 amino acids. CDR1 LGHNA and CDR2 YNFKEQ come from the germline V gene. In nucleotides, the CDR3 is TGTGCCAGCAGCCTGGACAGGGGGGATAACGAAAAACTGTTTTTT. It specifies CASSLDRGDNEKLFF.

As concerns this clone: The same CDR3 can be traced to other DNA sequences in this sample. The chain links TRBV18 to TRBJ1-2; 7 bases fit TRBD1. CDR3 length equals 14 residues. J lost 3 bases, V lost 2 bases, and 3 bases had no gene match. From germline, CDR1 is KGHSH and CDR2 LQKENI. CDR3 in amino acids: CASSPETGDYGYTF. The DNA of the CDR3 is TGTGCCAGCTCACCAGAAACAGGGGACTATGGCTACACCTTC.

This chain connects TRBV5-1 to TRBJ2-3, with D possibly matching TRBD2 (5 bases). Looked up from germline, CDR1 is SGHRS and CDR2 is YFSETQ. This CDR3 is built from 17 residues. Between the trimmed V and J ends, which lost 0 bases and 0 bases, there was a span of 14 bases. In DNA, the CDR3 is TGCGCCAGCAGCTTGGACCCAAGCGGAGTCAGCACAGATACGCAGTATTTT. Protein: CASSLDPSGVSTDTQYF.

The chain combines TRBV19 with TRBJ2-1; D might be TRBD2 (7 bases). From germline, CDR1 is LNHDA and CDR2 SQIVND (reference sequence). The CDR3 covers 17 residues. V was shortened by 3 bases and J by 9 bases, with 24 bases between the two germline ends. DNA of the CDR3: TGTGCCAGTAGTATCCAAATCTCGCGGGGGCTCCCATTTGAGCAGTTCTTC. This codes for CASSIQISRGLPFEQFF.

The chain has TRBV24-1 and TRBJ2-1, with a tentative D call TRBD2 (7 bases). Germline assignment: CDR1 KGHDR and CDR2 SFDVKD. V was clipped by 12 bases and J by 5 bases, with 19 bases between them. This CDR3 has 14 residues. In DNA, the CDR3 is TGTGCCTCGAGGGGGGGCCACCTCGACAATGAGCAGTTCTTC. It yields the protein CASRGGHLDNEQFF.

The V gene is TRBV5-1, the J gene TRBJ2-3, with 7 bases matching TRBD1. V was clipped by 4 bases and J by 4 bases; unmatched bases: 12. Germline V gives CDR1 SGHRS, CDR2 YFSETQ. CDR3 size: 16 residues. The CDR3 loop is CASSPGRQGSADTQYF. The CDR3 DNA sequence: TGCGCCAGCAGCCCGGGGAGACAGGGTTCGGCAGATACGCAGTATTTT.

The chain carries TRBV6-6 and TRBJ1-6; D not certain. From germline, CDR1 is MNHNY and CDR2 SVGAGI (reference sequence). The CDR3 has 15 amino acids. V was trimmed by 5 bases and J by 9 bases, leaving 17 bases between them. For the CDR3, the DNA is TGTGCCAGCAGTATGTCCCCCGAAGGAGGTTCACCCCTCCACTTT. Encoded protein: CASSMSPEGGSPLHF.

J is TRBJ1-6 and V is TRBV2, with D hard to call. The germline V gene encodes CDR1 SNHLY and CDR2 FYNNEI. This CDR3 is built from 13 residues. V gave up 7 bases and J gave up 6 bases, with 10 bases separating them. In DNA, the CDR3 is TGTGCCAGCACGGCAGACTTTAATTCACCCCTCCACTTT. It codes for CASTADFNSPLHF.

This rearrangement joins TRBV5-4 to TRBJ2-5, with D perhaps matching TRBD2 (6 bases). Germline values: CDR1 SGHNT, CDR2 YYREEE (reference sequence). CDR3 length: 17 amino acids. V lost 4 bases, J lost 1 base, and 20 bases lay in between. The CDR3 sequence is CASSLPLEGMAQETQYF. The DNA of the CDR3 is TGTGCCAGCAGCCTTCCCCTGGAGGGGATGGCCCAAGAGACCCAGTACTTC.

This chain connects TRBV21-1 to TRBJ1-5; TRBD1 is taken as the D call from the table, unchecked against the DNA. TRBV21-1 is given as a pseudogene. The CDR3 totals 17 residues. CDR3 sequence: CASSKVRDRLSNQPQHF. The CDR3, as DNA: TGTGCCAGCAGCAAAGTCCGGGACAGGCTAAGCAATCAGCCCCAGCATTTT.

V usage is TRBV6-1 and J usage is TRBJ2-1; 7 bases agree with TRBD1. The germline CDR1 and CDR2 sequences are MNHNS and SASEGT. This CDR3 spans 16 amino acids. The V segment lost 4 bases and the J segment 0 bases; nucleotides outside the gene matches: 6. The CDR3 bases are TGTGCCAGCAGTGGGCAACAGGGGATCTCCTACAATGAGCAGTTCTTC. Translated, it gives CASSGQQGISYNEQFF.

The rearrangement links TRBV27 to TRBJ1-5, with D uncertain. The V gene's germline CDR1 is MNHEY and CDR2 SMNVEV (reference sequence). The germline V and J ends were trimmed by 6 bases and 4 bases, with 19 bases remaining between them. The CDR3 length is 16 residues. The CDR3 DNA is TGTGCCAGCAGCCGGCAGACGGACCTAGCAAATCAGCCCCAGCATTTT. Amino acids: CASSRQTDLANQPQHF.

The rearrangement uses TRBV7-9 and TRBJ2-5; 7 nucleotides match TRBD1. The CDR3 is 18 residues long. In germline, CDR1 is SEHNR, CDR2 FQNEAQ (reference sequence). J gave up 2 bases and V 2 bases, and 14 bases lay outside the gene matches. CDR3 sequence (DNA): TGTGCCAGCAGCTTAAGGCCAGGGGGAACTCGCCCTCAAGAGACCCAGTACTTC. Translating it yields CASSLRPGGTRPQETQYF.

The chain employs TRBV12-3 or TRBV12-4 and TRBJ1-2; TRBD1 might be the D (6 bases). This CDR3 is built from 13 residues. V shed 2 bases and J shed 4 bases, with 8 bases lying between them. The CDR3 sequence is CASSLQQGYGYTF. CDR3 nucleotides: TGTGCCAGCAGTTTACAACAGGGCTATGGCTACACCTTC.

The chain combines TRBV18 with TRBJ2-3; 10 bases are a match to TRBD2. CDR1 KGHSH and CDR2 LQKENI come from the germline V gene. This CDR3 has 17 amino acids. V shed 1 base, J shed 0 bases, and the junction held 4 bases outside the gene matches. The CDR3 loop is CASSPLPLAGSTDTQYF. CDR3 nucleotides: TGTGCCAGCTCACCACTTCCACTAGCGGGGAGCACAGATACGCAGTATTTT.

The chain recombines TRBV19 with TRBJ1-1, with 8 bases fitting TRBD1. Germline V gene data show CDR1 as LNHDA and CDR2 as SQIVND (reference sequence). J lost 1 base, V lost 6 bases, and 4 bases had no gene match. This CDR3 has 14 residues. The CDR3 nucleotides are TGTGCCAGTAGAGACAGGGGAAAGAACACTGAAGCTTTCTTT. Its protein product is CASRDRGKNTEAFF.

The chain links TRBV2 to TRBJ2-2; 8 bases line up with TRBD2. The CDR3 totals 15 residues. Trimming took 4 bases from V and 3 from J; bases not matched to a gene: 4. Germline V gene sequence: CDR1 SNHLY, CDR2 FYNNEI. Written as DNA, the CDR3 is TGTGCCAGCAGTGTCCAGCGGGGGTACACCGGGGAGCTGTTTTTT. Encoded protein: CASSVQRGYTGELFF.